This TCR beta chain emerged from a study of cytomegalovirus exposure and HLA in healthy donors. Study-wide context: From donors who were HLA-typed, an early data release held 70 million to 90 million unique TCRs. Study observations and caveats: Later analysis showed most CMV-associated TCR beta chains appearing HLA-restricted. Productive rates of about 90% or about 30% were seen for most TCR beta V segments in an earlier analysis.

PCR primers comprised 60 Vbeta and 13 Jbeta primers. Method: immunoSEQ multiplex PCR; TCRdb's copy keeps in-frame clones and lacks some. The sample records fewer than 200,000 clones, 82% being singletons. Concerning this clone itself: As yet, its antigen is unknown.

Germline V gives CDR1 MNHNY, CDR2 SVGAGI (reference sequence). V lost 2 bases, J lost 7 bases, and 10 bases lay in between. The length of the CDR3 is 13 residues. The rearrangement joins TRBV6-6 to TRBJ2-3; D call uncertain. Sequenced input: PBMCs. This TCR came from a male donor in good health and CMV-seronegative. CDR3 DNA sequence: TGTGCCAGCAGTTACGAGGATCGGAATACGCAGTATTTT. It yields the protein CASSYEDRNTQYF.